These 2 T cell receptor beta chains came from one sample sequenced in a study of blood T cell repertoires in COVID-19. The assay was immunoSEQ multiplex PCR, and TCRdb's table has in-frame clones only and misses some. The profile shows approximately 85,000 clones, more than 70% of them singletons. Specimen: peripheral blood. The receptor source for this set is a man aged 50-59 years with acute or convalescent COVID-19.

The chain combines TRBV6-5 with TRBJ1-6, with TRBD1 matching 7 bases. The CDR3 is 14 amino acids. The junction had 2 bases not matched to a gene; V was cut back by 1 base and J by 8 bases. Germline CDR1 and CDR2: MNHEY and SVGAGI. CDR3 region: CASSYFGTDSPLHF. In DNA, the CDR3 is TGTGCCAGCAGTTACTTTGGGACAGATTCACCCCTCCACTTT.

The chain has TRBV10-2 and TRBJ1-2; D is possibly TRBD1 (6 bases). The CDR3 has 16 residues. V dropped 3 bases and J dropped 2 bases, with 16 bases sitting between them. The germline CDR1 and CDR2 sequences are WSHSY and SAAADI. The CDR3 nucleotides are TGCGCCAGCAGTGACCCCGACAGGTCGTTCAACTATGGCTACACCTTC. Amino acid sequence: CASSDPDRSFNYGYTF.